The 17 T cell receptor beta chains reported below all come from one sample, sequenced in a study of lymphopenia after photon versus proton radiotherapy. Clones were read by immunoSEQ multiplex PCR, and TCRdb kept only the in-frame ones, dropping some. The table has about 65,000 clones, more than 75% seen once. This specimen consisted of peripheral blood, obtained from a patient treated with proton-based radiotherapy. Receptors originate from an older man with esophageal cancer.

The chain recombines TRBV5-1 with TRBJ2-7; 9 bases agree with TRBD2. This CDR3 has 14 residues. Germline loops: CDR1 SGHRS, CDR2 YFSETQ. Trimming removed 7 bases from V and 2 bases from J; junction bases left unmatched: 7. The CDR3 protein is CASSTAGGAYEQYF. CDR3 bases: TGCGCCAGCTCCACGGCGGGGGGGGCCTACGAGCAGTACTTC.

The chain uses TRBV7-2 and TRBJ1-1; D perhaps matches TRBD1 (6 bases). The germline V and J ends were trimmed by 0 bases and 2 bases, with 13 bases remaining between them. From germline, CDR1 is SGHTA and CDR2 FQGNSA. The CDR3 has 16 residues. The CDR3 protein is CASSLALGGANTEAFF. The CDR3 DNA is TGTGCCAGCAGCTTAGCCCTCGGGGGGGCTAACACTGAAGCTTTCTTT.

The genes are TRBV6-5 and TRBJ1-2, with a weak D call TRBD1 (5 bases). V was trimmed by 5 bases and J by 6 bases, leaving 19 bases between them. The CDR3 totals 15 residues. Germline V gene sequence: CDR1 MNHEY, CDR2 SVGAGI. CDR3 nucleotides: TGTGCCAGCAGTGGGACCCTATCAACTATAGATGGCTACACCTTC. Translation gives CASSGTLSTIDGYTF.

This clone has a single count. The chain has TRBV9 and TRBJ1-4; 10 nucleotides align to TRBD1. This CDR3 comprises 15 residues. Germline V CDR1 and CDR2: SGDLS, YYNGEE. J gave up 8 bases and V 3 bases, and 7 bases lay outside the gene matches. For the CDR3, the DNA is TGTGCCAGCAGCGCCAGACAGGGGGCGGGGGAAAAACTGTTTTTT. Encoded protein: CASSARQGAGEKLFF.

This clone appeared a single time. This chain's CDR3 is CASSLSLAGVNEQFF. The CDR3 nucleotides read TGTGCCAGCAGTTTGTCGCTAGCGGGAGTCAATGAGCAGTTCTTC. The gene calls are TRBV28 and TRBJ2-1; the match to TRBD2 covers 10 bases. The CDR3 contains 15 residues. Losses at the gene ends were 3 bases for V and 6 bases for J; bases not matched to a gene: 5. Per the germline V gene, CDR1 is MDHEN and CDR2 is SYDVKM.

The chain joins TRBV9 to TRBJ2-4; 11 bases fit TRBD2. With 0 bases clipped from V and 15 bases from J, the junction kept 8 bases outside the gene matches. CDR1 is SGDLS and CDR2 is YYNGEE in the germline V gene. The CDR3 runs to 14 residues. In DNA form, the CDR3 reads TGTGCCAGCAGCGTAGCTTTAGCGGGAGGGCCTTGGTACTTC. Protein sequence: CASSVALAGGPWYF.

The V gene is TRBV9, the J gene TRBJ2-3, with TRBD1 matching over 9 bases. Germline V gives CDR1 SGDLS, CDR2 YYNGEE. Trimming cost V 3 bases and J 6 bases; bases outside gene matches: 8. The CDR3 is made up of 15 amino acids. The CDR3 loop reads CASSEGQGVWDTQYF. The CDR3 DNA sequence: TGTGCCAGCAGCGAGGGACAGGGTGTTTGGGATACGCAGTATTTT.

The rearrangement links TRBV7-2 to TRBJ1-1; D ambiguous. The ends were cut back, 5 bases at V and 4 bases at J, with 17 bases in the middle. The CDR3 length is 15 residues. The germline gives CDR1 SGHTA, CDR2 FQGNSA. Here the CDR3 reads CASSPGSGWSTEAFF. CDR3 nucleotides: TGTGCCAGCAGCCCGGGGTCGGGGTGGAGCACTGAAGCTTTCTTT. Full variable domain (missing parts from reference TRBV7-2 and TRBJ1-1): GAGVSQSPSNKVTEKGKDVELRCDPISGHTALYWYRQSLGQGLEFLIYFQGNSAPDKSGLPSDRFSAERTGGSVSTLTIQRTQQEDSAVYLCASSPGSGWSTEAFFGQGTRLTVV.

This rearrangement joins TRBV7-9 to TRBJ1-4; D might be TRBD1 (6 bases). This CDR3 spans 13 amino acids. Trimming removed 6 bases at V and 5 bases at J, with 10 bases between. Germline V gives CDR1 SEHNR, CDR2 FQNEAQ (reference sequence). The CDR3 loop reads CASRTGQNEKLFF. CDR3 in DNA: TGTGCCAGCAGAACCGGACAGAATGAAAAACTGTTTTTT.

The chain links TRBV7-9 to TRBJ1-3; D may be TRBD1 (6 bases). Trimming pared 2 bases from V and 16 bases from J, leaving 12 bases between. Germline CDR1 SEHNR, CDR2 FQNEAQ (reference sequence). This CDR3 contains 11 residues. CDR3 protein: CASSLPPGVYF. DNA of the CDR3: TGTGCCAGCAGCTTACCGCCAGGGGTCTATTTT.

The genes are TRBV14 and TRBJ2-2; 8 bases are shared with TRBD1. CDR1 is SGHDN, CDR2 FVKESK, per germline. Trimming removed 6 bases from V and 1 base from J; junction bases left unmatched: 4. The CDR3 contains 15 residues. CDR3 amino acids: CASSPGGVNTGELFF. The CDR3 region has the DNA TGTGCCAGCAGTCCAGGGGGCGTGAACACCGGGGAGCTGTTTTTT.

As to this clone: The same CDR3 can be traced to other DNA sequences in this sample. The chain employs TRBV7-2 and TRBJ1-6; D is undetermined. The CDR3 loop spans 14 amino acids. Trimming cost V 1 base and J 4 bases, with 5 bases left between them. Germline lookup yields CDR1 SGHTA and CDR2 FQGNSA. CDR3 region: CASSLDGYNSPLHF. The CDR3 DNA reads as TGTGCCAGCAGCTTAGACGGTTATAATTCACCCCTCCACTTT.

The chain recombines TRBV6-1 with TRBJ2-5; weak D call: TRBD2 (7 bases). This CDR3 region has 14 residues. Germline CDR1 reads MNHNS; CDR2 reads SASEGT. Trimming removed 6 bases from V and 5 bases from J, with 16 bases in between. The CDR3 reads CASSLGGPLETQYF. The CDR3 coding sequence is TGTGCCAGCAGCTTGGGGGGGCCGTTGGAGACCCAGTACTTC.

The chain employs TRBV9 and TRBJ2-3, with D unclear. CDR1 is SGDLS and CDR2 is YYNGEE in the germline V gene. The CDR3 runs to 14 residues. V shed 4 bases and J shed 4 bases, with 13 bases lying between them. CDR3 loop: CASSPGPDADTQYF. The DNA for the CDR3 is TGTGCCAGCAGCCCCGGCCCAGACGCAGATACGCAGTATTTT.

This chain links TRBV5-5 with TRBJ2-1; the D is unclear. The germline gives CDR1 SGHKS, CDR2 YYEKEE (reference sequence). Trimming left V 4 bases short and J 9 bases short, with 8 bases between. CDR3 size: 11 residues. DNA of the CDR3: TGTGCCAGCAGCGAGCTAACTGAGCAGTTCTTC. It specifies CASSELTEQFF.

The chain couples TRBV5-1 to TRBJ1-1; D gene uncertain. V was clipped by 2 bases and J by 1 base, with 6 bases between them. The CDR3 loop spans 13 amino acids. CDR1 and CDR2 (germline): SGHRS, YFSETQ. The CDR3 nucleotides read TGCGCCAGCAGCTTTGGCTGGAACACTGAAGCTTTCTTT. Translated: CASSFGWNTEAFF.

Written as DNA, the CDR3 is TGTGCCAGCAGCCCTCGTAGGGGACTAGAAAGAACCGGGGAGCTGTTTTTT. This encodes CASSPRRGLERTGELFF. V gene TRBV7-9 combines with J gene TRBJ2-2, with TRBD2 matching 8 bases. Trimming at V came to 5 bases and at J to 5 bases, leaving 13 bases not matched to a gene. The CDR3 is made up of 17 amino acids. Germline V gene sequence: CDR1 SEHNR, CDR2 FQNEAQ (reference sequence).